This TCR beta chain is from a study of blood T cell repertoires in COVID-19. Looking at the study overall: Nucleic acid was either cDNA or gDNA, and it came from T cells, B-cell-depleted T cells, or PBMCs.

Seattle researchers signed up patients amid active infection and tracked them longitudinally. Profiling relied on immunoSEQ multiplex PCR, and the TCRdb table lists in-frame clones only, not all of them. The table includes 200,000 to 300,000 clones, more than 85% detected once. CDR3 size: 16 residues. CDR1 SGHAT and CDR2 FQNNGV come from the germline V gene. J lost 2 bases, V lost 4 bases, and 10 bases had no gene match. The sequencing sample was made of peripheral blood. J is TRBJ1-1 and V is TRBV11-2; 7 bases fit TRBD1. This sequence was found in a person under 35 with COVID-19, enrolled during active disease. CDR3 in amino acids: CASSYPGRTGNTEAFF. In DNA form, the CDR3 reads TGTGCCAGCAGCTACCCGGGCAGGACAGGCAACACTGAAGCTTTCTTT.